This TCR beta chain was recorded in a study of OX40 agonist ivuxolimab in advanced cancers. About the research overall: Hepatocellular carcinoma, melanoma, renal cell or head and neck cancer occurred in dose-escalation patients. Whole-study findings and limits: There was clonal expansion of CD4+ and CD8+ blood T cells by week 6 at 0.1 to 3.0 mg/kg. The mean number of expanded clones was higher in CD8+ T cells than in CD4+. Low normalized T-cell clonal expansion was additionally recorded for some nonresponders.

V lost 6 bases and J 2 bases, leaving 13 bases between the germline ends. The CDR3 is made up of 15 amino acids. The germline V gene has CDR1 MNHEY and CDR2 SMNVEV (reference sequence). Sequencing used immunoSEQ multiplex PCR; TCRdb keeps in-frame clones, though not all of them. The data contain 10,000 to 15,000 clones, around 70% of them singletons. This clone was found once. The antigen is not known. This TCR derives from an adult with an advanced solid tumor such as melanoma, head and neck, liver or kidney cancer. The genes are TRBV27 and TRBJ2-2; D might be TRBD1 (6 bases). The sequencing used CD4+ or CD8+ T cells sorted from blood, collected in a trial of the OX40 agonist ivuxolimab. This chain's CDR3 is CASSVQGANTGELFF. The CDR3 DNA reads TGTGCCAGCAGCGTACAGGGAGCCAACACCGGGGAGCTGTTTTTT.